This is a list of T cell receptor beta chains from one sample in a study of blood T cell repertoires in COVID-19. The method was immunoSEQ multiplex PCR; TCRdb's version includes in-frame clones alone and lacks a portion of them. Among some 260,000 clones listed, nearly 90% were seen once. Sample: peripheral blood. The receptors derive from a man aged 18 to 29 with active or convalescent COVID-19. The CDR3 runs from the conserved cysteine through the conserved F or W. The order of the fields is CDR3 protein, J gene, V gene, CDR3 length.

CASSRTGSHEQFF	TRBJ2-1	TRBV9	13
CASSTRGLDRGYTF	TRBJ1-2	TRBV19	14
CASSRRAGQGPQPQHF	TRBJ1-5	TRBV27	16
CASALGGGPPYGYTF	TRBJ1-2	TRBV6-5	15
CASSFRTGAGNTIYF	TRBJ1-3	TRBV7-2	15
CASSVVAGGGHNEQFF	TRBJ2-1	TRBV9	16
CASSLAGEYEQYF	TRBJ2-7	TRBV7-2	13
CASSRDSQTYEQYF	TRBJ2-7	TRBV7-2	14
CSVVRQRTSGNSYEQYF	TRBJ2-7	TRBV29-1	17
CASSGTGFYGYTF	TRBJ1-2	TRBV7-3	13
CASSDRERNTGELFF	TRBJ2-2	TRBV6-2/TRBV6-3	15
CASSLVDRTAVQYF	TRBJ2-7	TRBV7-2	14
CASSVGGLAGWDEQFF	TRBJ2-1	TRBV9	16
CASSDVGLGMREKLFF	TRBJ1-4	TRBV6-1	16
CASSLGSGLGLETQYF	TRBJ2-5	TRBV5-8	16
CASSLIEGRDIAYEQYF	TRBJ2-7	TRBV5-6	17
CASSLEGIMNTEAFF	TRBJ1-1	TRBV28	15
CASRPGGELTEAFF	TRBJ1-1	TRBV2	14
CASSLLAGATDTQYF	TRBJ2-3	TRBV27	15
CASSAGLADNEQFF	TRBJ2-1	TRBV5-4	14
CATSRKTGSNQPQHF	TRBJ1-5	TRBV15	15
CASSLTSGRDTHSNQPQHF	TRBJ1-5	TRBV18	19
CAISGDWNYGYTF	TRBJ1-2	TRBV10-3	13
CASSPRLAGYNEQFF	TRBJ2-1	TRBV3-1/TRBV3-2	15
CASSSGQGSSYEQYF	TRBJ2-7	TRBV27	15
CASSARHGEVDEQYF	TRBJ2-7	TRBV7-3	15
CASSPTSNQPQHF	TRBJ1-5	TRBV18	13
CASSKIPSSYEQYF	TRBJ2-7	TRBV28	14
CASSIARRQGDGYTF	TRBJ1-2	TRBV19	15
CSVEKPGQGAASYEQYF	TRBJ2-7	TRBV29-1	17
CASSPPCRTSGRWVGTDTQYF	TRBJ2-3	TRBV7-3	21
CASSLEGRRSYTF	TRBJ1-2	TRBV7-2	13
CASSPPTGGREQYF	TRBJ2-7	TRBV23-1	14
CASSLTGLNTEAFF	TRBJ1-1	TRBV28	14
CASSFLRGIYGYTF	TRBJ1-2	TRBV5-6	14
CASSRDRVSTEAFF	TRBJ1-1	TRBV7-2	14
CASSSRLAGTADTQYF	TRBJ2-3	TRBV5-4	16
CASSQDGVSYNEQFF	TRBJ2-1	TRBV4-3	15
CASSSPETENTEAFF	TRBJ1-1	TRBV13	15
CASSLARGDRNEQFF	TRBJ2-1	TRBV5-4	15
CASSLGQGYSGANVLTF	TRBJ2-6	TRBV7-9	17
CASSQDRGLEAFF	TRBJ1-1	TRBV4-3	13
CASSPRGTYEQYF	TRBJ2-7	TRBV12-3/TRBV12-4	13
CASSPNPRGPHTF	TRBJ1-2	TRBV27	13
CASSFTGTSKVF	TRBJ2-1	TRBV12-3/TRBV12-4	12
CASSLTSARSYEQYF	TRBJ2-7	TRBV7-3	15
CASSRRLAGADNEQFF	TRBJ2-1	TRBV5-1	16
CASSIRGNTEAFF	TRBJ1-1	TRBV19	13
CASSFGTGLGQPQHF	TRBJ1-5	TRBV21-1	15
CASSSIPGLGGGELFF	TRBJ2-2	TRBV5-5	16
CASSYGLGTSGTPYYEQYF	TRBJ2-7	TRBV7-8	19
CASSVQGMNTEAFF	TRBJ1-1	TRBV7-2	14
CASSPRRVGTEAFF	TRBJ1-1	TRBV27	14
CASIRPWANQPQHF	TRBJ1-5	TRBV10-1	14
CASSAVSTGELFF	TRBJ2-2	TRBV25-1	13
CAISNKNEQFF	TRBJ2-1	TRBV10-3	11
CASSLGAANTEAFF	TRBJ1-1	TRBV5-8	14